This T cell receptor beta chain emerged from a study of PD-1 blockade in classical Hodgkin lymphoma. At the level of the study: Once every 2 weeks, patients received intravenous nivolumab at 3 mg/kg.

Assay used: immunoSEQ multiplex PCR; TCRdb lists only in-frame clones, some missing. The sample holds some 93,000 clones, under 85% seen once. The time point here: cycle 4 day 1 (C4D1), after more than 5 weeks of nivolumab. After autologous stem cell transplantation all patients relapsed, and prior brentuximab vedotin exposure differed between cohorts. Regarding the study as a whole: Unlike CD8+ TCR diversity, which did not rise significantly by C4D1, CD4+ TCR diversity did.

Concerning this clone itself: Its antigen is undetermined.

The V gene end was trimmed by 5 bases and the J gene end by 5 bases; junction bases not matched to a gene: 8. CDR1 is GTSNPN, CDR2 SVGIG, per germline (reference sequence). The CDR3 has 13 amino acids. The chain joins TRBV30 to TRBJ2-5; 7 bases line up with TRBD2. This TCR derives from a human donor with classical Hodgkin lymphoma. This material consisted of peripheral blood mononuclear cells (PBMCs), taken before the fourth cycle of nivolumab. CDR3 nucleotide sequence: TGTGCCTGGTCGGGACTATCTCCCGAGACCCAGTACTTC. It is translated as CAWSGLSPETQYF.